This TCR beta chain was captured by sequencing in a study of graft-versus-host responses after intestinal transplantation. Study-wide context: Recipients got multivisceral, liver-intestinal, or isolated intestinal transplants. The recipients all started with anti-thymocyte globulin induction and then took tacrolimus and steroids for 3 to 4 years.

Data came from immunoSEQ multiplex PCR; TCRdb stores just in-frame clones and leaves some out. The data contain about 97,000 clones, around 90% of them singletons. On this clone itself: Its target is not known.

The CDR3 length is 14 residues. V lost 4 bases to trimming and J lost 5 bases; unmatched junction nucleotides: 3. Per the germline V gene, CDR1 is MNHNS and CDR2 is SASEGT. Points from the study as a whole: Analysis identified GvH clones in recipient marrow, with some appearing first in ileum or blood. Those patients showing graft-donor T cell macrochimerism displayed high graft-versus-host to host-versus-graft clonal ratios in allografts.

Sample: PBMCs, taken around 68 weeks after intestinal transplant. The sequence came from a human patient who received an intestinal transplant, so some T cells may come from the graft donor. The rearrangement links TRBV6-1 to TRBJ2-7; 12 nucleotides agree with TRBD1. CDR3 in DNA: TGTGCCAGCAGTGCCGGGACAGGGGGCGACGAGCAGTACTTC. This encodes CASSAGTGGDEQYF.